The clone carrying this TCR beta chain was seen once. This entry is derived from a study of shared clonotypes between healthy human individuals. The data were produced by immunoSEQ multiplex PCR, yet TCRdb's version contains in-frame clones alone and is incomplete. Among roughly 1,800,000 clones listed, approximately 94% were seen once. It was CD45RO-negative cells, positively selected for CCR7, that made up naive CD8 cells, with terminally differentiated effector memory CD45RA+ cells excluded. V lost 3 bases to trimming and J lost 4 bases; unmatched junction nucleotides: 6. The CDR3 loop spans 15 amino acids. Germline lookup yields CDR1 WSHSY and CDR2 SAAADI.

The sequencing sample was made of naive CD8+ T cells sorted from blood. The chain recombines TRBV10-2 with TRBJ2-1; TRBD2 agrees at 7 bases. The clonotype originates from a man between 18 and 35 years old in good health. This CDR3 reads CASSEGGGRYNEQFF. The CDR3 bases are TGCGCCAGCAGTGAAGGAGGCGGGAGATACAATGAGCAGTTCTTC.